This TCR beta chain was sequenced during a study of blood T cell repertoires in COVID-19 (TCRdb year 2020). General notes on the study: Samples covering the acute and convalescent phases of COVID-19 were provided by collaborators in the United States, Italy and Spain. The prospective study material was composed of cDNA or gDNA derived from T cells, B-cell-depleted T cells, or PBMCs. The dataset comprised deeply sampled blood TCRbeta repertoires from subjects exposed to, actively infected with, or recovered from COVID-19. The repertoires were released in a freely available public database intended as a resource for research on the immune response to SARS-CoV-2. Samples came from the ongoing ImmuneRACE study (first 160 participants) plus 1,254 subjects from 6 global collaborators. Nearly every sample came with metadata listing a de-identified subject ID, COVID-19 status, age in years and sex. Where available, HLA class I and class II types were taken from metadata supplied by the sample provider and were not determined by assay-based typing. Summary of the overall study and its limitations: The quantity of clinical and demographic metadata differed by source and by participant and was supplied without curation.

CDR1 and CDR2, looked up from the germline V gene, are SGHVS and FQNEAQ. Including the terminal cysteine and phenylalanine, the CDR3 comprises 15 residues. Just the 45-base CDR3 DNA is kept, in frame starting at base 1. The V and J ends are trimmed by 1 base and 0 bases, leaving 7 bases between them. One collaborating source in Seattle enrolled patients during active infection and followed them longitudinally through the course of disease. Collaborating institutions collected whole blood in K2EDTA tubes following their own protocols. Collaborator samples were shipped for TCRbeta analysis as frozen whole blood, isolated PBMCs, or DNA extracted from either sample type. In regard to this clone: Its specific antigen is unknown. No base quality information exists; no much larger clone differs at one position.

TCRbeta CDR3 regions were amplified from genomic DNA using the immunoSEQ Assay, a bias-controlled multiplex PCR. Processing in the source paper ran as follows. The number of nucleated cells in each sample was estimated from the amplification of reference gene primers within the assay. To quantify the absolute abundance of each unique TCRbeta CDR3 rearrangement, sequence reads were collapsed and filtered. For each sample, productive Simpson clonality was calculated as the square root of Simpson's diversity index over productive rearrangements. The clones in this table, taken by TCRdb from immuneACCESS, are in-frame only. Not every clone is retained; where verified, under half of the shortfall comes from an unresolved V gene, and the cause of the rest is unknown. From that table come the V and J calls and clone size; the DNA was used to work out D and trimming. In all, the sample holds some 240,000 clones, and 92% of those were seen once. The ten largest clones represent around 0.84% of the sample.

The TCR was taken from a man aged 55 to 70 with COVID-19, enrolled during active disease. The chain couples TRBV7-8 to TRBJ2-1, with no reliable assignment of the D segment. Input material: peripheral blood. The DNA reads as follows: TGTGCCAGCAGCTTAGGGTCTAGCTCCTACAATGAGCAGTTCTTC. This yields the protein CASSLGSSSYNEQFF.